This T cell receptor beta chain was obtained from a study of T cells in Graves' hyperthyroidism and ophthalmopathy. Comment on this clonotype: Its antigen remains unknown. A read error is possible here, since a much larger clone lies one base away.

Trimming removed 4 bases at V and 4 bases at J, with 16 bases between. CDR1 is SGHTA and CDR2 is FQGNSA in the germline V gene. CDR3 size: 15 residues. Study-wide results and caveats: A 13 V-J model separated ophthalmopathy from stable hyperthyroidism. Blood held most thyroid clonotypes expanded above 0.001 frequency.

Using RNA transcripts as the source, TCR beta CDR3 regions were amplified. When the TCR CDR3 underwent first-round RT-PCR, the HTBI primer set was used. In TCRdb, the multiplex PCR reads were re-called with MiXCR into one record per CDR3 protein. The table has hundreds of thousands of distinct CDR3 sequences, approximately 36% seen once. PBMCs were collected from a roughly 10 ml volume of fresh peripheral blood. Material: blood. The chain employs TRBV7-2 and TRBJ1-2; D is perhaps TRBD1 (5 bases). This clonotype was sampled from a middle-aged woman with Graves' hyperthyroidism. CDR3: CASSSGTGSGYGYTF. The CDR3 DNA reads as TGTGCCAGCAGCTCGGGCACAGGCTCAGGCTATGGCTACACCTTC.